These 15 T cell receptor beta chains originate from one sample sequenced in a study of neoadjuvant anti-PD-1 for oral cavity cancer. TCRdb's table, derived via immunoSEQ multiplex PCR, lists solely in-frame clones and lacks some. The table includes over 5,500 clones, more than 65% detected once. The input for sequencing was PBMCs, taken before nivolumab (anti-PD-1) treatment. The receptors were gathered from a person aged 35-79 years with oral cavity squamous cell carcinoma.

The chain uses TRBV9 and TRBJ2-7; tentative D call: TRBD1 (6 bases). Deletions cut 1 base from V and 4 bases from J, with 36 bases between. Germline V gene lookup returns CDR1 SGDLS and CDR2 YYNGEE. The CDR3 sequence is 22 residues long. The CDR3 sequence is CASSVWARFRGHVTSHRYEQYF. The CDR3 nucleotides read TGTGCCAGCAGCGTATGGGCCCGATTTAGGGGACATGTAACTTCTCATCGGTACGAGCAGTACTTC.

There are a few counts of this clone. This chain joins TRBV5-1 and TRBJ1-1; no clear D. This CDR3 is 14 amino acids long. Germline-derived CDR1 and CDR2 are SGHRS and YFSETQ. The V end was cut by 4 bases, the J end by 2 bases, with 12 bases between. The CDR3 loop reads CASSPPGSNTEAFF. The CDR3, as DNA: TGCGCCAGCAGCCCGCCTGGAAGTAACACTGAAGCTTTCTTT.

This chain uses TRBV7-8 with TRBJ2-7; D is unresolved. With 4 bases removed from V and 4 bases from J, the gap between germline ends came to 14 bases. Germline V gene sequence: CDR1 SGHVS, CDR2 FQNEAQ. CDR3 length equals 14 residues. Written as DNA, the CDR3 is TGTGCCAGCAGCTCGACTCGGACGGCGTACGAGCAGTACTTC. It specifies CASSSTRTAYEQYF.

V usage is TRBV30 and J usage is TRBJ2-3; D is ambiguous. The CDR3 spans 14 residues. The germline gives CDR1 GTSNPN, CDR2 SVGIG (reference sequence). V lost 2 bases and J lost 2, with 11 bases in between. The CDR3 reads CAWSWEAYTDTQYF. CDR3 bases: TGTGCCTGGAGTTGGGAAGCCTACACAGATACGCAGTATTTT.

The chain combines TRBV18 with TRBJ2-7, with 8 bases fitting TRBD1. The germline CDR1 and CDR2 sequences are KGHSH and LQKENI. V was pared by 0 bases and J by 7 bases, with 8 bases of the junction left unmatched. This CDR3 spans 15 amino acids. This chain's CDR3 is CASSPPTGDPPEQYF. The CDR3 region has the DNA TGTGCCAGCTCACCACCGACAGGGGACCCACCTGAGCAGTACTTC.

The rearrangement links TRBV29-1 to TRBJ2-3; 7 bases align to TRBD2. Losses at the gene ends were 6 bases for V and 3 bases for J; bases not matched to a gene: 6. This CDR3 comprises 13 residues. CDR1 and CDR2 from the germline V gene are SQVTM and ANQGSEA. CDR3 region: CSVLRGGTDTQYF. In DNA form, the CDR3 reads TGCAGCGTATTACGCGGGGGAACAGATACGCAGTATTTT.

The gene calls are TRBV18 and TRBJ1-2; 8 nucleotides match TRBD1. CDR1 and CDR2 from the germline V gene are KGHSH and LQKENI. Losses at the gene ends were 3 bases for V and 4 bases for J; bases not matched to a gene: 1. The CDR3 totals 13 residues. CDR3 region: CASSPDRVYGYTF. The CDR3 nucleotides are TGTGCCAGCTCACCGGACAGGGTCTATGGCTACACCTTC.

The chain employs TRBV4-1 and TRBJ2-3; the D call may be TRBD1 or TRBD2 (5 bases each). With 8 bases removed from V and 0 bases from J, the gap between germline ends came to 6 bases. This CDR3 is built from 12 residues. Germline CDR1 reads MGHRA; CDR2 reads YSYEKL. CDR3 protein: CASGDSTDTQYF. The CDR3, as DNA: TGCGCCAGCGGGGACAGCACAGATACGCAGTATTTT.

This chain links TRBV27 with TRBJ2-7, with 8 nucleotides matching TRBD1. V gave up 5 bases and J gave up 7 bases; unmatched junction bases: 16. CDR1 is MNHEY and CDR2 is SMNVEV in the germline V gene (reference sequence). This CDR3 has 16 amino acids. The CDR3 region has the DNA TGTGCCAGCAGTCCGAACCCAGGACAGGGACCTAGTGAGCAGTACTTC. It specifies CASSPNPGQGPSEQYF.

This chain uses TRBV5-1 with TRBJ2-7, with D possibly matching TRBD1 (7 bases). The CDR3 is made up of 15 amino acids. V lost 4 bases and J 0 bases, leaving 14 bases between the germline ends. Germline values: CDR1 SGHRS, CDR2 YFSETQ. The CDR3 coding sequence is TGCGCCAGCAGCGGCGGGACAGCGAACTCCTACGAGCAGTACTTC. This codes for CASSGGTANSYEQYF.

This chain connects TRBV6-6 to TRBJ2-7; D call uncertain. Looked up from germline, CDR1 is MNHNY and CDR2 is SVGAGI (reference sequence). The CDR3 sequence is 11 residues long. V was clipped by 6 bases and J by 9 bases, with 12 bases between them. The CDR3 spells CASSLPGGQYF. The CDR3 DNA reads as TGTGCCAGCAGCCTACCCGGCGGGCAGTACTTC.

V and J are TRBV30 and TRBJ1-6, with D maybe TRBD1 (6 bases). This CDR3 spans 13 amino acids. V lost 4 bases, J lost 7 bases, and 11 bases lay in between. CDR1 GTSNPN and CDR2 SVGIG come from the germline V gene (reference sequence). The CDR3 is CAWTQGMNSPLHF. The CDR3 DNA reads as TGTGCCTGGACGCAGGGGATGAATTCACCCCTCCACTTT.

There are a few counts of this clone. The chain has TRBV5-1 and TRBJ2-1; 10 bases match TRBD2. CDR3 length: 13 amino acids. The germline gives CDR1 SGHRS, CDR2 YFSETQ. CDR3 bases: TGCGCTTCGTGGAGCGGGGGGGCCAATGAGCAGTTCTTC. Translating gives CASWSGGANEQFF.

The chain couples TRBV6-6 to TRBJ2-1; weak D call: TRBD2 (5 bases). The germline V gene has CDR1 MNHNY and CDR2 SVGAGI (reference sequence). This CDR3 has 15 amino acids. The ends were cut back, 1 base at V and 6 bases at J, with 13 bases in the middle. CDR3 sequence reads: CASSYFLAEGNEQFF. The CDR3 DNA reads as TGTGCCAGCAGTTACTTTCTAGCCGAGGGCAATGAGCAGTTCTTC.

The V call is TRBV5-6, the J call TRBJ2-5; D possibly corresponds to TRBD2 (6 bases). The germline V gene has CDR1 SGHDT and CDR2 YYEEEE. The CDR3 runs 14 residues. V was clipped by 0 bases and J by 3 bases, with 9 bases between them. CDR3 amino acids: CASSLVGGKETQYF. CDR3 nucleotide sequence: TGTGCCAGCAGCTTGGTGGGGGGAAAAGAGACCCAGTACTTC.